This T cell receptor (beta chain) was recovered during a study of T cells in localized non-small cell lung cancer. Study-wide findings and caveats: Elevated blood T cell density was associated with longer overall survival.

The CDR3 is 13 residues long. Trimming took off 4 bases at V and 0 bases at J, with 6 bases between the two ends. The germline gives CDR1 MNHEY, CDR2 SVGAGI. To note about this clone: The target antigen is unknown.

The repertoire was sequenced with immunoSEQ multiplex PCR; TCRdb's copy has only in-frame clones and lacks some. This table has 45,000 to 55,000 clones, about 72% appearing once. This specimen consisted of peripheral blood, obtained before any cancer treatment. The chain couples TRBV6-5 to TRBJ1-1; the D is unclear. The clonotype comes from a man between 40 and 70 years old with stage I squamous cell lung carcinoma. The CDR3 sequence: CASSWWLNTEAFF. CDR3 nucleotide sequence: TGTGCCAGCAGTTGGTGGTTGAACACTGAAGCTTTCTTT.